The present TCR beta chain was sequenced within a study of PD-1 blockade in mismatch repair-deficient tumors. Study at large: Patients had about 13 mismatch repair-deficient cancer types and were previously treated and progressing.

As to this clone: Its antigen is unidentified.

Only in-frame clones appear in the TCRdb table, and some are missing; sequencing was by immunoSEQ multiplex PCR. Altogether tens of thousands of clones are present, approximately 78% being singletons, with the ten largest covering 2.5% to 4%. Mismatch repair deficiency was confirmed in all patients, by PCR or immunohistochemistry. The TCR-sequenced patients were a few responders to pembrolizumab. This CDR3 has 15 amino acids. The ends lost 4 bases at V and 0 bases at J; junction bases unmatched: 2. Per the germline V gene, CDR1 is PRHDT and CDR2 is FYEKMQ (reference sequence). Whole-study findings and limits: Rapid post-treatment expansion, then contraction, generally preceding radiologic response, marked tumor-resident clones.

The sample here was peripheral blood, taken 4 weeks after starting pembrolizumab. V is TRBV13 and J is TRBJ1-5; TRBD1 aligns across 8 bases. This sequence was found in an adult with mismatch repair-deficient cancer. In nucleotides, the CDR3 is TGTGCCAGCAGCTACGGGACAGGTAGCAATCAGCCCCAGCATTTT. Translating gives CASSYGTGSNQPQHF.